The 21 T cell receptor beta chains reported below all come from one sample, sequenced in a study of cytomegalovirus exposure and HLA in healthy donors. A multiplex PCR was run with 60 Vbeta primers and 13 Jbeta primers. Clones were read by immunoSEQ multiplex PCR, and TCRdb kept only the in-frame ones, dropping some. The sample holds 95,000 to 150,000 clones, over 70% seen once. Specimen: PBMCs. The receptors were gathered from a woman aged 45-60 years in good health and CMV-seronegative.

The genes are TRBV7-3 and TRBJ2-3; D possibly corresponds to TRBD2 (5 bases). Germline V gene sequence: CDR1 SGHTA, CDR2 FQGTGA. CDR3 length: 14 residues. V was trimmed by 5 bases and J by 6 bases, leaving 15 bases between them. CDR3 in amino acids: CASSLGVLGDTQYF. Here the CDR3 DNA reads TGTGCCAGCAGCCTCGGGGTGCTGGGGGATACGCAGTATTTT.

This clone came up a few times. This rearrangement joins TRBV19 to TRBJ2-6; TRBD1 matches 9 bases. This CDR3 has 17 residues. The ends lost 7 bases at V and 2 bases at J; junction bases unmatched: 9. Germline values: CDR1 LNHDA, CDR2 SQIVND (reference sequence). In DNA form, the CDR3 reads TGTGCCAGTAATCCGGGACAGGGAGATCCTGGGGCCAACGTCCTGACTTTC. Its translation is CASNPGQGDPGANVLTF.

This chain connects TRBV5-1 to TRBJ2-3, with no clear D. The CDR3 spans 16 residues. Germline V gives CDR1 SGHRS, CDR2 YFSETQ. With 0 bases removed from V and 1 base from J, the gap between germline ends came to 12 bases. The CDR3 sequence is CASSLEVRLGTDTQYF. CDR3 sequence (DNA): TGCGCCAGCAGCTTGGAGGTCAGGTTGGGCACAGATACGCAGTATTTT.

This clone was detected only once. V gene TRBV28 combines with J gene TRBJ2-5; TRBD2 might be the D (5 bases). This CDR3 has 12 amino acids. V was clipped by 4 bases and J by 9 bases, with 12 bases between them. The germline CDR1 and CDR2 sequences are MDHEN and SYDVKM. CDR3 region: CASSSTGSAQYF. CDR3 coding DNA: TGTGCCAGCAGTTCTACGGGGTCGGCCCAGTACTTC.

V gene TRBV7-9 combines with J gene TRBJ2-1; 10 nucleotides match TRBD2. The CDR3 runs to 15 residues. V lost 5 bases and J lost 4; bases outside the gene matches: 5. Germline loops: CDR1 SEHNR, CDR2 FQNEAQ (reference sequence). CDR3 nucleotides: TGTGCCAGCAGCCCTACTAGCGGGATTTACAATGAGCAGTTCTTC. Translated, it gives CASSPTSGIYNEQFF.

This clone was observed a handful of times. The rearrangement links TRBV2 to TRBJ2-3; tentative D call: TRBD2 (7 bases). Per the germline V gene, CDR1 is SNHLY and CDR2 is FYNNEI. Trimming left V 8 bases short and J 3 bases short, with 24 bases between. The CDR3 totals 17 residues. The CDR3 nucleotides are TGTGCCAGCCGAAGACCGGGTGGCGGGGGCGCGACAGATACGCAGTATTTT. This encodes CASRRPGGGGATDTQYF.

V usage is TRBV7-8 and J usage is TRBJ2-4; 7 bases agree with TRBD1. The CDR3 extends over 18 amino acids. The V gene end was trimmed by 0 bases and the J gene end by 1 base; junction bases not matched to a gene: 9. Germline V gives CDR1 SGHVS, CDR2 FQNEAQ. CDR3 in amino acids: CASSLATTGIVAKNIQYF. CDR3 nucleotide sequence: TGTGCCAGCAGCTTAGCGACGACAGGGATAGTGGCCAAAAACATTCAGTACTTC.

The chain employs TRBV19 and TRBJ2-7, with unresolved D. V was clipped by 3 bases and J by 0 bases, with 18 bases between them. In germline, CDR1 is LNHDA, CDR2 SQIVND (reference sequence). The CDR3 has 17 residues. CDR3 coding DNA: TGTGCCAGTAGTATTAAACCTCCTACCATTAGCTCCTACGAGCAGTACTTC. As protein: CASSIKPPTISSYEQYF.

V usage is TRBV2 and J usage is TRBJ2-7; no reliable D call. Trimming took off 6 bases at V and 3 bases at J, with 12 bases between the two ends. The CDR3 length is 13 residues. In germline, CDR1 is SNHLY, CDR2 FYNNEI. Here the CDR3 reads CASRVDTDYEQYF. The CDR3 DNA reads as TGTGCCAGCAGAGTTGACACTGACTACGAGCAGTACTTC.

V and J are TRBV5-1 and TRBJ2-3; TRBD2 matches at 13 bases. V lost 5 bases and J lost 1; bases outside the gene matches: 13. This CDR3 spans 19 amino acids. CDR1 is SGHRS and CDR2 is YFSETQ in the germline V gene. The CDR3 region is CASRRSELAGGPGTDTQYF. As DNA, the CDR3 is TGCGCCAGCAGGCGCAGTGAACTAGCGGGAGGGCCGGGCACAGATACGCAGTATTTT.

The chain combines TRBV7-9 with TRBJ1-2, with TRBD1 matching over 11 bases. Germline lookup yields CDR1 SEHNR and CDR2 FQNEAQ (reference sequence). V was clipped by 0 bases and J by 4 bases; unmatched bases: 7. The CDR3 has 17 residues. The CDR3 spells CASSLADPGTGGYGYTF. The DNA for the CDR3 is TGTGCCAGCAGCTTAGCCGATCCCGGGACAGGGGGCTATGGCTACACCTTC.

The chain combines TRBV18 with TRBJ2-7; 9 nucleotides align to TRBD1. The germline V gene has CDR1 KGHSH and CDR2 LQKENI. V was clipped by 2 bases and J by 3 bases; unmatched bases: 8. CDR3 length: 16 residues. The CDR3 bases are TGTGCCAGCTCACCAAGGGACAGGGTATCGTACTACGAGCAGTACTTC. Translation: CASSPRDRVSYYEQYF.

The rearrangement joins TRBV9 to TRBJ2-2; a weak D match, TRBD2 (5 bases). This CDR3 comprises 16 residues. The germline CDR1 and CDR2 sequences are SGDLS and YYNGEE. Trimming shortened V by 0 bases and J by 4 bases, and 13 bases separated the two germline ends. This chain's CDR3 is CASSVEVGMVTGELFF. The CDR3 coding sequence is TGTGCCAGCAGCGTAGAAGTCGGGATGGTCACCGGGGAGCTGTTTTTT.

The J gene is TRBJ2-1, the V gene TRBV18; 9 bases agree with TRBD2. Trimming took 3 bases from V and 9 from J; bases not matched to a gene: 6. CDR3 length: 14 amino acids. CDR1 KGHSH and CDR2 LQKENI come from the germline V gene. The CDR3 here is CASSPPGLASEQFF. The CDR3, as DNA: TGTGCCAGCTCACCCCCAGGACTAGCGTCTGAGCAGTTCTTC. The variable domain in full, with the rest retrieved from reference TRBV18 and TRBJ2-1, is NAGVMQNPRHLVRRRGQEARLRCSPMKGHSHVYWYRQLPEEGLKFMVYLQKENIIDESGMPKERFSAEFPKEGPSILRIQQVVRGDSAAYFCASSPPGLASEQFFGPGTRLTVL.

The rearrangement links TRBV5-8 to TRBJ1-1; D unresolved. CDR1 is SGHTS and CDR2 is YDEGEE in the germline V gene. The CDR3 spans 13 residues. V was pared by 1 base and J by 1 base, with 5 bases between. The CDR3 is CASSLSKNTEAFF. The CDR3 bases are TGTGCCAGCAGCTTGTCCAAGAACACTGAAGCTTTCTTT. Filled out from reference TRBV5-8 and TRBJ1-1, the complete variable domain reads EAGVTQSPTHLIKTRGQQATLRCSPISGHTSVYWYQQALGLGLQFLLWYDEGEERNRGNFPPRFSGRQFPNYSSELNVNALELEDSALYLCASSLSKNTEAFFGQGTRLTVV.

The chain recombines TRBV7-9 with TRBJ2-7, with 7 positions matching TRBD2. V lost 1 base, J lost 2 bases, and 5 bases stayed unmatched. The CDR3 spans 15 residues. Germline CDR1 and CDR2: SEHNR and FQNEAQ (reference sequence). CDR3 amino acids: CASSLEASGPYEQYF. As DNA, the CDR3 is TGTGCCAGCAGCTTAGAGGCTAGCGGCCCCTACGAGCAGTACTTC. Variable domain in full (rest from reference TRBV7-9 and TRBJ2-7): DTGVSQNPRHKITKRGQNVTFRCDPISEHNRLYWYRQTLGQGPEFLTYFQNEAQLEKSRLLSDRFSAERPKGSFSTLEIQRTEQGDSAMYLCASSLEASGPYEQYFGPGTRLTVT.

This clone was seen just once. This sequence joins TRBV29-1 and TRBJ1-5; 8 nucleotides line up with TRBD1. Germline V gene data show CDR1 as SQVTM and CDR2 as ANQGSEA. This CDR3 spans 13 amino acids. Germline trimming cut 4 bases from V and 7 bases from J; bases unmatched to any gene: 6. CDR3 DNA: TGCAGCGTTGTGGCGACAGGGGACCAGCCCCAGCATTTT. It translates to CSVVATGDQPQHF.

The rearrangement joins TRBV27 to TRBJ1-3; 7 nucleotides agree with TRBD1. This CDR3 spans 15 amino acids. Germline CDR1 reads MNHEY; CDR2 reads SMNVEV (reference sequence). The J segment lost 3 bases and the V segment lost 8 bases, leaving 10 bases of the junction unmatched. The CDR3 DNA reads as TGTGCCAGCGGGAAAACAGGGGTTCTTGGAAACACCATATATTTT. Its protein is CASGKTGVLGNTIYF.

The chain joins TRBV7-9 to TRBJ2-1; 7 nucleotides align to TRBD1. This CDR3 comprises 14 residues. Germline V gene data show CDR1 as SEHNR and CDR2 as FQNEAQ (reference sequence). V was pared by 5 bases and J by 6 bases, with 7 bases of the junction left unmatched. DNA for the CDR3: TGTGCCAGCAGCGGAGAGGGGGCGGGCAATGAGCAGTTCTTC. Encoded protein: CASSGEGAGNEQFF.

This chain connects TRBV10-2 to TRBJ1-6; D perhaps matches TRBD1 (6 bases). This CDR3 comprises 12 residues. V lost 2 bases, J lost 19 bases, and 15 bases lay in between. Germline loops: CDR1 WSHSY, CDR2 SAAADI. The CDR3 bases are TGCGCCAGCAGTGAGACGACAGGCTCAGAGCACTTT. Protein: CASSETTGSEHF.

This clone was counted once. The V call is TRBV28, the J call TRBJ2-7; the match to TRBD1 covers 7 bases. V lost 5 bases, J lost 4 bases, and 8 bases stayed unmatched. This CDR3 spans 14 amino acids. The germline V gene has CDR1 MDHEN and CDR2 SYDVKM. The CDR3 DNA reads TGTGCCAGCAGTAACCGGGACAGTACTTACGAGCAGTACTTC. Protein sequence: CASSNRDSTYEQYF. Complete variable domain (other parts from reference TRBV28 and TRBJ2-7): DVKVTQSSRYLVKRTGEKVFLECVQDMDHENMFWYRQDPGLGLRLIYFSYDVKMKEKGDIPEGYSVSREKKERFSLILESASTNQTSMYLCASSNRDSTYEQYFGPGTRLTVT.